Sequencing of this TCR beta chain was carried out in a study of identical twins. Study results and limitations: Memory repertoires showed no such pattern, whereas abundant cord blood beta clonotypes carried fewer insertions.

CDR3 length equals 15 residues. The ends were cut back, 4 bases at V and 5 bases at J, with 15 bases in the middle. Per the germline V gene, CDR1 is SGHRS and CDR2 is YFSETQ. TCRdb re-derived calls from the 5' RACE reads in MiXCR, one entry per CDR3 protein. The data hold just over 450,000 distinct CDR3 sequences, with approximately 15% observed a single time. This clonotype was seen only a few times. The target antigen is unknown. This same sample was also taken into another study, of yellow fever vaccine responses in identical twins.

The clonotype originates from a young woman in good health. Sequenced material: CD4+ T cells sorted from blood. The J gene is TRBJ1-4, the V gene TRBV5-1; unclear D gene. CDR3 sequence reads: CASSTAPTENEKLFF. The CDR3 DNA sequence: TGCGCCAGCAGCACGGCGCCAACGGAGAATGAAAAACTGTTTTTT.